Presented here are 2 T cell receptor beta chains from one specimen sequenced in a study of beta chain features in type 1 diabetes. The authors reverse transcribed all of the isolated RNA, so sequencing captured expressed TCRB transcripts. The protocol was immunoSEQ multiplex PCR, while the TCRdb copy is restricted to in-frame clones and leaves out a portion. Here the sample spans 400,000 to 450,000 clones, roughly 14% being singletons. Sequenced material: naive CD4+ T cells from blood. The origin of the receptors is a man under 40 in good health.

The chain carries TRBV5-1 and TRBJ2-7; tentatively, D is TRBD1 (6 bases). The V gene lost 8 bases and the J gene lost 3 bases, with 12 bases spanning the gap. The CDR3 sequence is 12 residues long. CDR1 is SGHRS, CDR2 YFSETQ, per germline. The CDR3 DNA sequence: TGCGCCAGTACAGGGCCCGGCTACGAGCAGTACTTC. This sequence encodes CASTGPGYEQYF. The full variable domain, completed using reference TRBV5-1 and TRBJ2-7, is KAGVTQTPRYLIKTRGQQVTLSCSPISGHRSVSWYQQTPGQGLQFLFEYFSETQRNKGNFPGRFSGRQFSNSRSEMNVSTLELGDSALYLCASTGPGYEQYFGPGTRLTVT.

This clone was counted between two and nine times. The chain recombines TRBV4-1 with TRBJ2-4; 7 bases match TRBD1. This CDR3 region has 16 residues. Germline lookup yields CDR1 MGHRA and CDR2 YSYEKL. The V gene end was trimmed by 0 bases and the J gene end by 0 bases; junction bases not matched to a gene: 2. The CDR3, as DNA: TGCGCCAGCAGCCAAGATAGGGGGCTAGCCAAAAACATTCAGTACTTC. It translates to CASSQDRGLAKNIQYF.